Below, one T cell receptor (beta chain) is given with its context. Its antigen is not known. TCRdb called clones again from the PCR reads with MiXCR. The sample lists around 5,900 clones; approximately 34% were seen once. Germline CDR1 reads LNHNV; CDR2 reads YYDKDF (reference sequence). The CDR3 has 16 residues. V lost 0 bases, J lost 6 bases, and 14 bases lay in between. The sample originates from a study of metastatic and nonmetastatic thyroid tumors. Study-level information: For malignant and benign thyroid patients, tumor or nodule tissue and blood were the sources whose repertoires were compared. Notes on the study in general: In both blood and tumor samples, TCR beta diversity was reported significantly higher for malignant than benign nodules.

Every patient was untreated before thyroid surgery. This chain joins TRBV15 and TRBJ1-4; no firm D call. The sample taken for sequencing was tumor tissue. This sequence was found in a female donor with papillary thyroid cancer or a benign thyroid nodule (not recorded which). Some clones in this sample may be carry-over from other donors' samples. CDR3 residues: CATSRDPRSQYEKLFF. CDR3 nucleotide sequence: TGTGCCACCAGCAGAGATCCGAGGAGCCAGTATGAAAAACTGTTTTTT.